This TCR beta chain was observed in a study of CXCR3-negative and CXCR3-positive naive CD8 T cells. Overall study findings and caveats: Both of the naive subsets showed about the same high diversity, but memory CD8+ cells had much less. Naive CXCR3-positive cells had TRB CDR3s more hydrophobic than those of CXCR3-negative naive cells. Naive subsets had comparable surface CD5, so TRB CDR3 properties gauged TCR strength.

About this clonotype: Its target is not known.

Germline CDR1 and CDR2: MNHNY and SVGAGI (reference sequence). This CDR3 spans 15 amino acids. The study made its TRB cDNA libraries by 5' RACE, adding UMI labels. From its re-call of the 5' RACE reads, TCRdb lists each CDR3 protein once, without DNA. The sample shows 55,000 to 75,000 distinct CDR3 sequences, and just over 0.7% sits with its ten largest clones. In triplicate, each CD8+ T cell subset was sorted at some 300,000 cells per replicate. The sequenced sample consisted of naive CXCR3+ CD8+ T cells from blood. Subset in this sample: CD45RO-CCR7+CD27+CD95- naive CD8+ T cells expressing CXCR3 (TNR3+). The chain uses TRBV6-6 and TRBJ2-7; checking the TCRdb D call of TRBD1 is not possible without DNA. This TCR came from a human donor in good health. Some clones in this sample may be carry-over from other donors' samples. CDR3 region: CASSYSNGGLYEQYF.